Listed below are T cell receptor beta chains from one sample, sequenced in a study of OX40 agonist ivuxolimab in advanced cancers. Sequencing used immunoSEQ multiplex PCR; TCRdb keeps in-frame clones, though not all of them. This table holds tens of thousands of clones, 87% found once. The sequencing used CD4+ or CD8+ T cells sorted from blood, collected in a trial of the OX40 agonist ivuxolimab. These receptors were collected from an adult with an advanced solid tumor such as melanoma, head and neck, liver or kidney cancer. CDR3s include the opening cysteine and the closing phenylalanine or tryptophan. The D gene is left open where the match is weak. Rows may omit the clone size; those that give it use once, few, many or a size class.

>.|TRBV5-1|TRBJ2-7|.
CASSLQGGWGSYEQYF
TGCGCCAGCAGCTTGCAAGGGGGTTGGGGCTCCTACGAGCAGTACTTC
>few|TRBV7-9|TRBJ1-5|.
CASSYGGEQHF
TGTGCCAGCAGCTACGGTGGAGAACAGCATTTT
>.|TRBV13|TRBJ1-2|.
CASSRRESNYGYTF
TGTGCCAGCAGCAGGAGGGAGTCTAACTATGGCTACACCTTC
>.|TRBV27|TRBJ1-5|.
CASSLGVGNQPQHF
TGTGCCAGCAGTTTAGGAGTCGGCAATCAGCCCCAGCATTTT
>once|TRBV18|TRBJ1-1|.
CASSQVDNTEAFF
TGTGCCAGCTCACAGGTCGATAACACTGAAGCTTTCTTT
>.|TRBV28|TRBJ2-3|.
CASSSPPLGQDF
TGTGCCAGCAGTTCCCCTCCCCTGGGGCAGGATTTT
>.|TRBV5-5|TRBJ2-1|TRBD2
CASSLLAGGPGYEQFF
TGTGCCAGCAGCTTGTTAGCGGGAGGGCCAGGTTACGAGCAGTTCTTC
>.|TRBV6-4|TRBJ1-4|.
CASRQTGDPNEKLFF
TGTGCCAGCAGACAGACAGGAGACCCTAATGAAAAACTGTTTTTT
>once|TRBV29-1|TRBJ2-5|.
CSGSGPETQYF
TGCAGCGGCAGCGGTCCTGAGACCCAGTACTTC
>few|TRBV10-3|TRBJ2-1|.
CAISDGIDEQFF
TGTGCCATCAGTGACGGGATCGATGAGCAGTTCTTC
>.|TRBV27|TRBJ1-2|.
CASSGEGTFGYTF
TGTGCCAGCAGTGGGGAGGGAACATTTGGCTACACCTTC
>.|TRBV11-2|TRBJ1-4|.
CASSLGWLGTNEKLFF
TGTGCCAGCAGCTTAGGGTGGCTGGGAACTAATGAAAAACTGTTTTTT
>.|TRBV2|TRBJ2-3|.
CASSRLGTDTQYF
TGTGCCAGCAGTCGCCTCGGAACAGATACGCAGTATTTT
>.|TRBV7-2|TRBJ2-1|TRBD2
CASSLAASGGAGEQFF
TGTGCCAGCAGCTTAGCGGCTAGCGGGGGGGCCGGTGAGCAGTTCTTC
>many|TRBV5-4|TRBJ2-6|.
CASSPAAGANVLTF
TGTGCCAGCAGCCCCGCCGCTGGGGCCAACGTCCTGACTTTC
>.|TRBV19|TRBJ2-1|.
CASSIPGGSYNEQFF
TGTGCCAGTAGTATTCCCGGTGGCAGCTACAATGAGCAGTTCTTC
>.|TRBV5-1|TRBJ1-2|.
CASSLHDRGTGYTF
TGCGCCAGCAGCTTGCACGATCGGGGAACTGGCTACACCTTC
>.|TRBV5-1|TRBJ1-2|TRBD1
CASSLEGANYGYTF
TGCGCCAGCAGCTTGGAGGGGGCCAACTATGGCTACACCTTC
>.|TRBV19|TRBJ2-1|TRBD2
CASMPVAGAPNEQFF
TGTGCCAGTATGCCCGTAGCGGGGGCCCCCAATGAGCAGTTCTTC
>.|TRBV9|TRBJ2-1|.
CASSSMAGVSEQFF
TGTGCCAGCAGCTCAATGGCCGGGGTGAGTGAGCAGTTCTTC
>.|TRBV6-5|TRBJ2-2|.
CASSYETRTYEELFF
TGTGCCAGCAGTTACGAGACAAGAACATACGAGGAGCTGTTTTTT
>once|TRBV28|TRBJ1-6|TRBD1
CASSMVGQPTAYSPLHF
TGTGCCAGCAGTATGGTGGGACAGCCCACCGCCTATTCACCCCTCCACTTT
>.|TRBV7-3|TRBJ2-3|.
CASSSMKGSTDTQYF
TGTGCCAGCAGCTCCATGAAAGGATCAACAGATACGCAGTATTTT
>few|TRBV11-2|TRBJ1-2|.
CASSPDPIYGYTF
TGTGCCAGCAGCCCTGACCCCATATATGGCTACACCTTC
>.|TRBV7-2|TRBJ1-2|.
CASSLDGTDYGYTF
TGTGCCAGCAGCTTAGACGGAACCGATTATGGCTACACCTTC
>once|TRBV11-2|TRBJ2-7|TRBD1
CASSTGQLSSYEQYF
TGTGCCAGCAGCACGGGACAGCTTAGCTCCTACGAGCAGTACTTC
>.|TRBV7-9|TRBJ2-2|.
CASSLESLNTGELFF
TGTGCCAGCAGCTTGGAGTCGCTTAACACCGGGGAGCTGTTTTTT
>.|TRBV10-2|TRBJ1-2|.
CASSDPGRINYGYTF
TGCGCCAGCAGTGATCCCGGACGGATAAACTATGGCTACACCTTC
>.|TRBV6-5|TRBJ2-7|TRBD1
CASSYSTQGAREQYF
TGTGCCAGCAGTTACTCAACGCAGGGGGCCCGCGAGCAGTACTTC
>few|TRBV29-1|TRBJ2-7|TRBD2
CSARGKSGKTYEQYF
TGCAGCGCCCGGGGGAAGAGCGGGAAAACCTACGAGCAGTACTTC
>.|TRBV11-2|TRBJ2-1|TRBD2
CASRIASGRSGEQFF
TGTGCCAGCAGGATCGCTAGCGGGAGGTCGGGTGAGCAGTTCTTC
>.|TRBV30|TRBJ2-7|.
CAWSVDTLRSYEQYF
TGTGCCTGGAGTGTCGACACACTACGCTCCTACGAGCAGTACTTC
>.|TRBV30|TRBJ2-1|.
CAWNLNDNEQFF
TGTGCCTGGAACCTTAATGACAATGAGCAGTTCTTC
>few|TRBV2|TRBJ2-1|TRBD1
CASSQDRGSHNEQFF
TGTGCCAGCAGTCAGGACAGGGGGTCCCACAATGAGCAGTTCTTC
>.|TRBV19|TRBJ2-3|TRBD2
CASRTGTSGTDTQYF
TGTGCCAGTAGAACCGGGACTAGCGGCACAGATACGCAGTATTTT